This T cell receptor beta chain was retrieved from a study of long-term antiretroviral therapy in people with HIV. General observations from the study: Upon ART, diversity increased but remained lower than transplant donor controls.

The immunoSEQ assay was v3.0, run at survey level. For each individual sample, sequencing targeted 40,000-50,000 T-cell genomes. Data came from immunoSEQ multiplex PCR; TCRdb stores just in-frame clones and leaves some out. The sample consists of roughly 17,000 clones, 85% of them appearing once. This CDR3 has 15 amino acids. Germline-derived CDR1 and CDR2 are SNHLY and FYNNEI. V lost 8 bases and J lost 7, with 21 bases in between. About this clone: Antigen specificity is unknown.

The sample consisted of unsorted PBMCs, taken 0.5 years after starting antiretroviral therapy. The chain carries TRBV2 and TRBJ2-1; D gene unclear. The receptor was derived from a woman aged 35 to 49 with HIV. The CDR3 loop is CASPIDSDQGNEQFF. The CDR3 DNA reads as TGTGCCAGCCCCATCGACTCGGATCAAGGGAATGAGCAGTTCTTC.